This T cell receptor (beta chain) originates from a study of cytomegalovirus exposure and HLA in healthy donors. Overall study findings and caveats: Association of a missense DCLRE1C variant with TCR beta V- and J-gene trimming was reported in a later analysis. According to reports, the classifier identified cytomegalovirus status with high specificity and sensitivity. Some TCR beta chains (164 of them) were listed as cytomegalovirus-associated.

The CDR3 has 13 amino acids. V lost 3 bases, J lost 3 bases, and 9 bases lay in between. Germline assignment: CDR1 PRHDT and CDR2 FYEKMQ (reference sequence). Samples came from healthy bone marrow donors. Primers: 60 Vbeta forward and 13 Jbeta reverse. The data were produced by immunoSEQ multiplex PCR, yet TCRdb's version contains in-frame clones alone and is incomplete. The repertoire holds about 190,000 clones, 80% to 85% seen once, with over 1.5% in the top ten. As to this clone: Its antigen is not known.

The chain has TRBV13 and TRBJ2-7, with D perhaps TRBD1 (6 bases). The sequencing input was PBMCs. This clonotype was obtained from a man in his fifties in good health and CMV-seronegative. The CDR3 reads CASSLDRFYEQYF. CDR3 in DNA: TGTGCCAGCAGCTTGGACAGATTCTACGAGCAGTACTTC.